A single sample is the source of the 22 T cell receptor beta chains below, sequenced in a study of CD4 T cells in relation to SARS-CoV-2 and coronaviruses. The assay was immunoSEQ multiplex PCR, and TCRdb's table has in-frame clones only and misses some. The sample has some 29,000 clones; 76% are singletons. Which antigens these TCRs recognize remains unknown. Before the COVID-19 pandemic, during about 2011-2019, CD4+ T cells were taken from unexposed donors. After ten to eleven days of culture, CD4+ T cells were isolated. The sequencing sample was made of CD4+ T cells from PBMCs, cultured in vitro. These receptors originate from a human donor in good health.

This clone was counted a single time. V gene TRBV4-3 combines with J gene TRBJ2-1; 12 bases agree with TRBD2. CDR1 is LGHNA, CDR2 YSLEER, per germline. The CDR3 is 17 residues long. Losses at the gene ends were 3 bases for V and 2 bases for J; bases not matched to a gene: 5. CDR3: CASSHPLAGGAYNEQFF. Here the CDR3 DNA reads TGCGCCAGCAGCCATCCCCTAGCGGGAGGGGCCTACAATGAGCAGTTCTTC.

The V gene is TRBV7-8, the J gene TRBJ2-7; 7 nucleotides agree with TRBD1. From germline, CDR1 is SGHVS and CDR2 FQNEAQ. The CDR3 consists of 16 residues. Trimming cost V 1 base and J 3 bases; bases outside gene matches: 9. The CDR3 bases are TGTGCCAGCAGCTTAGAGGGTAGTCAGGGGGTCTACGAGCAGTACTTC. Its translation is CASSLEGSQGVYEQYF. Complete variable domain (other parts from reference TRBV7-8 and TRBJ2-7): GAGVSQSPRYKVAKRGQDVALRCDPISGHVSLFWYQQALGQGPEFLTYFQNEAQLDKSGLPSDRFFAERPEGSVSTLKIQRTQQEDSAVYLCASSLEGSQGVYEQYFGPGTRLTVT.

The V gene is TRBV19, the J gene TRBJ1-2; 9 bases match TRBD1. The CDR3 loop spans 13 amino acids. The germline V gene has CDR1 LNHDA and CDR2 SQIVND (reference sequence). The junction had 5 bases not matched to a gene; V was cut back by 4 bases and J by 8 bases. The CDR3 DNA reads TGTGCCAGTAGTAAAGGGACAGGGTCGGGCTACACCTTC. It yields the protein CASSKGTGSGYTF.

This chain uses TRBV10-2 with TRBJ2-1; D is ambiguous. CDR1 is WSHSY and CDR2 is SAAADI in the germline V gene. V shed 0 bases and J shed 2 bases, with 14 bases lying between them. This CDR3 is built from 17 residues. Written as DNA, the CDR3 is TGCGCCAGCAGTGAGTCCGGGCCCCTTGGGACCTACAATGAGCAGTTCTTC. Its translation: CASSESGPLGTYNEQFF.

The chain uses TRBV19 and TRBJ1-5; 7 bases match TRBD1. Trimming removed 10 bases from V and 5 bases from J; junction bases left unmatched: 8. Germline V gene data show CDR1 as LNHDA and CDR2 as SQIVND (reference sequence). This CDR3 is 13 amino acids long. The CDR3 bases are TGTGCCACCGGCGGGACAGACGATCAGCCCCAGCATTTT. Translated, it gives CATGGTDDQPQHF.

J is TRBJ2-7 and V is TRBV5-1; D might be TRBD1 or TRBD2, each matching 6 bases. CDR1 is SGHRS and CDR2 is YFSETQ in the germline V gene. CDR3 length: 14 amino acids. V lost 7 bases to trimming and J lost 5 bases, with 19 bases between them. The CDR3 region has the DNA TGCGCCAGCCGCGAGAGGGGGGTCTACAACGAGCAGTACTTC. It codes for CASRERGVYNEQYF.

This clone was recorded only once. In DNA, the CDR3 is TGTGCCAGCAGTTACGGGTGGGGCATTCAGTACTTC. Protein sequence: CASSYGWGIQYF. The V and J genes are TRBV6-2 or TRBV6-3 and TRBJ2-4; no definite D call. This CDR3 has 12 amino acids. The germline V gene has CDR1 MNHEY and CDR2 SVGEGT. V was clipped by 2 bases and J by 9 bases, with 8 bases between them.

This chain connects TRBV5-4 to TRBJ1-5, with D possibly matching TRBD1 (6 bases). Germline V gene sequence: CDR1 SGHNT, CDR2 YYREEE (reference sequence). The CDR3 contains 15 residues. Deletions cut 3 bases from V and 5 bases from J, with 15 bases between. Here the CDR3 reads CASSSGAGIDQPQHF. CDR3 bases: TGTGCCAGCAGCTCGGGGGCAGGGATCGATCAGCCCCAGCATTTT.

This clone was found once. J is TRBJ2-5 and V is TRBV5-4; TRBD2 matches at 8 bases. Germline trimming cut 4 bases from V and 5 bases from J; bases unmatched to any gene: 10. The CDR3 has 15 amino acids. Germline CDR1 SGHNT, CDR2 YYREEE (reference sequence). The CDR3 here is CASSANSGVRETQYF. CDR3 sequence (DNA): TGTGCCAGCAGCGCTAATAGCGGGGTTAGGGAGACCCAGTACTTC. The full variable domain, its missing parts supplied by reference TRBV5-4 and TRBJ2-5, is ETGVTQSPTHLIKTRGQQVTLRCSSQSGHNTVSWYQQALGQGPQFIFQYYREEENGRGNFPPRFSGLQFPNYSSELNVNALELDDSALYLCASSANSGVRETQYFGPGTRLLVL.

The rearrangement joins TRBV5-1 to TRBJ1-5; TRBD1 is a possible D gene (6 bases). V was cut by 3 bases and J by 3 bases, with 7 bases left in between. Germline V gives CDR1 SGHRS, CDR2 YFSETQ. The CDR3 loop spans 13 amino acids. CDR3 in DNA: TGCGCCAGCAGCTGGGACATCAATCAGCCCCAGCATTTT. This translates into CASSWDINQPQHF.

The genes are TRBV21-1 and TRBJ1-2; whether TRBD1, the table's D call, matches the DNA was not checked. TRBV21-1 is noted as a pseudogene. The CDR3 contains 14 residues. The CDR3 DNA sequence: TGTGCCAGCAGCCCTCGGGACAGGCGGAGGGGCTACACCTTC. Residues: CASSPRDRRRGYTF.

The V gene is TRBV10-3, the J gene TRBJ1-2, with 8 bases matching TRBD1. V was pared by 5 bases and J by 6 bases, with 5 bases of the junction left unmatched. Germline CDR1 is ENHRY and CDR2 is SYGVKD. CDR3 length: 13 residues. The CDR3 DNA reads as TGTGCCATCAGTAGACAGGGGAGAGATGGCTACACCTTC. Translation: CAISRQGRDGYTF.

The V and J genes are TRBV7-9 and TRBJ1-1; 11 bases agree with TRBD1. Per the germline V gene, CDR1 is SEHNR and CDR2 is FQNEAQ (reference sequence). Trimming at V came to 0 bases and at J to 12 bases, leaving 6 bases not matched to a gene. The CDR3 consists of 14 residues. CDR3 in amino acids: CASSLALDRGQTFF. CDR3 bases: TGTGCCAGCAGCTTAGCCCTGGACAGGGGGCAAACTTTCTTT.

CDR3: CASSQFLGNSDTQYF. The CDR3 DNA is TGTGCCAGCAGCCAGTTTTTGGGGAACTCAGATACGCAGTATTTT. V is TRBV3-1 (or the pseudogene TRBV3-2) and J is TRBJ2-3; D is unclear. The CDR3 is made up of 15 amino acids. Germline V gene sequence: CDR1 LGHDT, CDR2 YNNKEL (reference sequence). V lost 3 bases and J lost 4, with 14 bases in between.

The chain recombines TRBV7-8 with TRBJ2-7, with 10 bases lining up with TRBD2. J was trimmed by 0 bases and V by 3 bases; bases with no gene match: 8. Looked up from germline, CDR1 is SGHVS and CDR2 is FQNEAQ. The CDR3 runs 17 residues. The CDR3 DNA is TGTGCCAGCAGCTTTAGTAGCGGGGGGTCGAGCTCCTACGAGCAGTACTTC. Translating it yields CASSFSSGGSSSYEQYF.

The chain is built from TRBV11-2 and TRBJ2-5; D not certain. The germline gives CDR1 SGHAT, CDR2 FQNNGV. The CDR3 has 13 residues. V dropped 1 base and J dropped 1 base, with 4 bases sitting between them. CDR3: CASSLGSQETQYF. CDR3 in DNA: TGTGCCAGCAGCTTAGGCAGCCAAGAGACCCAGTACTTC.

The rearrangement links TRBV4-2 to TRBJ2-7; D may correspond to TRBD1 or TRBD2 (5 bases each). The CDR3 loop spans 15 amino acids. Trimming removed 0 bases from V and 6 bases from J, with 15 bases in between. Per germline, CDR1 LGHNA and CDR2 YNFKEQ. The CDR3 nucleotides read TGTGCCAGCAGCCAAGAGCAATTGGGGGAGAGCGAGCAGTACTTC. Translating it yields CASSQEQLGESEQYF.

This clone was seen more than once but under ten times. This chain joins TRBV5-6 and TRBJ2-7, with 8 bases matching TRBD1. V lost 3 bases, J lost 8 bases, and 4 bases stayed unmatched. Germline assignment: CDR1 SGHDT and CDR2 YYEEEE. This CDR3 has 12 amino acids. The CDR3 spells CASSSGQGQQYF. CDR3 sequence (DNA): TGTGCCAGCAGCTCCGGACAGGGACAGCAGTACTTC.

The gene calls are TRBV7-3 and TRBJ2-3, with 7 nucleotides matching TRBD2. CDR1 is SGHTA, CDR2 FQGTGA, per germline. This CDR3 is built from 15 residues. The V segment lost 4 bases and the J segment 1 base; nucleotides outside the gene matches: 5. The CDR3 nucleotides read TGTGCCAGCAGCTCGGGCGGGAGCGGCACAGATACGCAGTATTTT. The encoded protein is CASSSGGSGTDTQYF.

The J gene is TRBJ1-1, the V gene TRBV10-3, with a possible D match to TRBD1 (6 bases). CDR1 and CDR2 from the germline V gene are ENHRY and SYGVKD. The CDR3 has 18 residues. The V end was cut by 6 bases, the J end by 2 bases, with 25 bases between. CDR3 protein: CAIRSGWDYRAFNTEAFF. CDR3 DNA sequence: TGTGCCATCAGGTCTGGGTGGGATTACAGGGCCTTCAACACTGAAGCTTTCTTT.

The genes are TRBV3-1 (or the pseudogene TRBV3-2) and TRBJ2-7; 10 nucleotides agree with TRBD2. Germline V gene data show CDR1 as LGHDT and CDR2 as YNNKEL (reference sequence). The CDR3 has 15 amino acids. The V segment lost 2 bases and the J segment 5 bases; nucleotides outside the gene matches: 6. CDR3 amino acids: CASSQWLAGVHEQYF. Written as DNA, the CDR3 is TGTGCCAGCAGCCAATGGCTAGCGGGAGTTCACGAGCAGTACTTC.

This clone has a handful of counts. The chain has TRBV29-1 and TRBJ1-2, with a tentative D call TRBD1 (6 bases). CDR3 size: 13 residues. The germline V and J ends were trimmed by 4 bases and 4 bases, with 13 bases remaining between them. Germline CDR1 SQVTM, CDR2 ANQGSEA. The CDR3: CSVATQGTYGYTF. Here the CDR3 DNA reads TGCAGCGTTGCGACACAGGGTACCTATGGCTACACCTTC.